This T cell receptor (beta chain) was observed in a study of blood T cell repertoires in COVID-19. Study as a whole: Specimens from acute and convalescent COVID-19 originated in the United States, Italy and Spain. Nucleic acid was either cDNA or gDNA, and it came from T cells, B-cell-depleted T cells, or PBMCs.

J was trimmed by 2 bases and V by 5 bases; bases with no gene match: 2. CDR1 and CDR2 (germline): MNHEY, SVGAGI. The CDR3 totals 15 residues. Seattle patients were enrolled while actively infected and followed longitudinally. Authors' analysis steps: Reference gene primer amplification in the assay estimated nucleated cell counts. Data came from immunoSEQ multiplex PCR; TCRdb stores just in-frame clones and leaves some out. V and J calls plus clone size are reproduced from that table; the DNA served to infer D and trimming. This sample has approximately 500,000 clones, with roughly nine tenths found just once.

The V call is TRBV6-5, the J call TRBJ2-1; 11 bases fit TRBD1. The sequence came from a woman aged 45-60 years with COVID-19, enrolled during active disease. Specimen: peripheral blood. The CDR3 DNA reads TGTGCCAGCAGTCGGGACAGGGGGGCCTACAATGAGCAGTTCTTC. Its protein is CASSRDRGAYNEQFF.